There are a few counts of the clone carrying this T cell receptor (beta chain). What it binds is not known. These data belong to a study of OX40 agonist ivuxolimab in advanced cancers. Study-wide background: Hepatocellular carcinoma, melanoma, renal cell or head and neck cancer affected the dose-escalation patients. The study, taken as a whole, reports: Relative to CD4+ cells, CD8+ T cells on average had more expanded clones.

Germline CDR1 SGDLS, CDR2 YYNGEE. This CDR3 has 14 amino acids. Trimming pared 6 bases from V and 4 bases from J, leaving 16 bases between. TCRdb's table, derived via immunoSEQ multiplex PCR, lists solely in-frame clones and lacks some. There are fewer than 35,000 clones in the sample; 81% occur only once, and roughly 20% lies in the top ten. This material consisted of CD4+ or CD8+ T cells sorted from blood, taken in a trial of the OX40 agonist ivuxolimab. The source of this sequence is an adult with an advanced solid tumor such as melanoma, head and neck, liver or kidney cancer. The rearrangement links TRBV9 to TRBJ2-5, with D possibly matching TRBD1 (6 bases). CDR3 nucleotide sequence: TGTGCCAGCACCCGACAGGTCAGCGGAGAGACCCAGTACTTC. Amino acid sequence: CASTRQVSGETQYF.